These 18 T cell receptor beta chains came from one sample sequenced in a study of cytomegalovirus exposure and HLA in healthy donors. The study ran its PCR with 60 Vbeta and 13 Jbeta primers. The protocol was immunoSEQ multiplex PCR, while the TCRdb copy is restricted to in-frame clones and leaves out a portion. Of approximately 110,000 clones detected, 79% appear once; the ten largest clones hold approximately 3%. Material: PBMCs. These receptors were obtained from a woman in her forties in good health and CMV-seronegative.

This chain connects TRBV28 to TRBJ2-1; TRBD1 matches 11 bases. CDR1 is MDHEN and CDR2 is SYDVKM in the germline V gene. The CDR3 is 14 amino acids. Trimming at V came to 10 bases and at J to 6 bases, leaving 8 bases not matched to a gene. The CDR3 coding sequence is TGTGCCAACCGTGGACAGGGGGCGGTCAATGAGCAGTTCTTC. The encoded protein is CANRGQGAVNEQFF.

The chain links TRBV19 to TRBJ2-1; TRBD1 matches 7 bases. This CDR3 contains 16 residues. CDR1 and CDR2 from the germline V gene are LNHDA and SQIVND (reference sequence). The ends lost 5 bases at V and 0 bases at J; junction bases unmatched: 7. The CDR3 sequence: CASSEQGTSSYNEQFF. The CDR3 nucleotides read TGTGCCAGTAGTGAACAGGGGACATCCTCCTACAATGAGCAGTTCTTC.

The gene calls are TRBV7-2 and TRBJ2-7, with 10 bases aligning to TRBD2. The CDR3 spans 14 residues. Germline CDR1 and CDR2: SGHTA and FQGNSA. V dropped 5 bases and J dropped 1; count of bases not matched to a gene: 2. The CDR3 sequence is CASSRLAGSYEQYF. CDR3 bases: TGTGCCAGCAGCAGACTAGCGGGTTCCTACGAGCAGTACTTC. Together with reference TRBV7-2 and TRBJ2-7, the CDR3 gives the full variable domain: GAGVSQSPSNKVTEKGKDVELRCDPISGHTALYWYRQSLGQGLEFLIYFQGNSAPDKSGLPSDRFSAERTGGSVSTLTIQRTQQEDSAVYLCASSRLAGSYEQYFGPGTRLTVT.

The J gene is TRBJ1-2, the V gene TRBV5-6; TRBD1 matches 7 bases. The CDR3 is 15 amino acids. The V gene end was trimmed by 4 bases and the J gene end by 4 bases; junction bases not matched to a gene: 10. Germline values: CDR1 SGHDT, CDR2 YYEEEE. CDR3 DNA sequence: TGTGCCAGCAGCCTATTGGACAGGTCCGTCTATGGCTACACCTTC. This sequence encodes CASSLLDRSVYGYTF.

The chain employs TRBV10-2 and TRBJ2-7, with 9 nucleotides matching TRBD2. This CDR3 contains 14 residues. With V trimmed by 8 bases and J by 6 bases, 11 bases remained unmatched. CDR1 is WSHSY and CDR2 is SAAADI in the germline V gene. DNA for the CDR3: TGCGCCAGCTCCGCGGGGCGGGAGGGCCGCGAGCAGTACTTC. This codes for CASSAGREGREQYF.

V gene TRBV6-5 combines with J gene TRBJ1-2, with D possibly TRBD1 on 5 matching bases. Germline CDR1 and CDR2: MNHEY and SVGAGI. This CDR3 is built from 15 residues. V was shortened by 0 bases and J by 3 bases, with 11 bases between the two germline ends. The CDR3 sequence is CASSYSPGTHYGYTF. CDR3 bases: TGTGCCAGCAGTTACTCTCCCGGGACTCACTATGGCTACACCTTC.

The genes are TRBV30 and TRBJ2-7, with TRBD1 as a possible D gene (6 bases). Trimming stripped 0 bases from V and 0 bases from J, with 18 bases between. This CDR3 contains 17 residues. Germline V lookup: CDR1 GTSNPN, CDR2 SVGIG (reference sequence). The CDR3 reads CAWSVYEGVPGSYEQYF. The CDR3 DNA reads as TGTGCCTGGAGTGTATACGAGGGGGTCCCCGGCTCCTACGAGCAGTACTTC.

The J gene is TRBJ1-5, the V gene TRBV6-1; weak D call: TRBD1 (6 bases). The CDR3 sequence is 20 residues long. V was cut by 1 base and J by 3 bases, with 25 bases left in between. The germline V gene has CDR1 MNHNS and CDR2 SASEGT. CDR3 DNA: TGTGCCAGCAGTGAAGACGGGCAGGGGAGAAGCCTGGGAGACAATCAGCCCCAGCATTTT. The encoded protein is CASSEDGQGRSLGDNQPQHF.

V is TRBV6-6 and J is TRBJ1-2; D is unresolved. The ends were cut back, 2 bases at V and 3 bases at J, with 7 bases in the middle. The V gene's germline CDR1 is MNHNY and CDR2 SVGAGI (reference sequence). The CDR3 totals 13 residues. CDR3 nucleotide sequence: TGTGCCAGCAGTTACGGGAGAGACTATGGCTACACCTTC. This gives the protein CASSYGRDYGYTF.

The chain recombines TRBV27 with TRBJ2-3; TRBD2 matches at 12 bases. The length of the CDR3 is 17 residues. J lost 4 bases, V lost 4 bases, and 9 bases had no gene match. The V gene's germline CDR1 is MNHEY and CDR2 SMNVEV (reference sequence). Here the CDR3 DNA reads TGTGCCAGCAGTTCTCCTCTAGCGGGAGGGGTCCCAGATACGCAGTATTTT. Its protein product is CASSSPLAGGVPDTQYF.

The V gene is TRBV4-3, the J gene TRBJ2-1; 10 bases are shared with TRBD2. Losses at the gene ends were 0 bases for V and 7 bases for J; bases not matched to a gene: 15. Germline CDR1 and CDR2: LGHNA and YSLEER. CDR3 length: 19 amino acids. CDR3 sequence: CASSQEIAPLAGLGNEQFF. The CDR3 nucleotides are TGCGCCAGCAGCCAAGAAATCGCACCACTAGCGGGATTGGGAAATGAGCAGTTCTTC.

The rearrangement uses TRBV9 and TRBJ1-1, with 7 bases fitting TRBD1. This CDR3 contains 14 residues. Germline V gene sequence: CDR1 SGDLS, CDR2 YYNGEE. After removal of 5 bases from V and 3 bases from J, the junction contained 7 bases not matched to a gene. CDR3 sequence: CASRRGRSDTEAFF. The DNA for the CDR3 is TGTGCCAGCAGGAGGGGGCGATCGGACACTGAAGCTTTCTTT.

This clone came up once. V is TRBV15 and J is TRBJ2-2; D unresolved. Germline values: CDR1 LNHNV, CDR2 YYDKDF (reference sequence). The V and J ends lost 7 bases and 4 bases respectively, with 19 bases between them. This CDR3 contains 16 residues. CDR3 amino acids: CATTRGSDSGTGELFF. The CDR3 DNA reads as TGTGCCACCACGCGAGGTAGTGATTCGGGCACCGGGGAGCTGTTTTTT. Variable domain in full (rest from reference TRBV15 and TRBJ2-2): DAMVIQNPRYQVTQFGKPVTLSCSQTLNHNVMYWYQQKSSQAPKLLFHYYDKDFNNEADTPDNFQSRRPNTSFCFLDIRSPGLGDTAMYLCATTRGSDSGTGELFFGEGSRLTVL.

This clone was found a few times. This chain links TRBV7-9 with TRBJ2-6; 8 bases fit TRBD1. This CDR3 is 15 amino acids long. Trimming at V came to 6 bases and at J to 4 bases, leaving 5 bases not matched to a gene. Germline V CDR1 and CDR2: SEHNR, FQNEAQ (reference sequence). This CDR3 reads CASRQGAGGANVLTF. For the CDR3, the DNA is TGTGCCAGCAGGCAGGGGGCGGGGGGGGCCAACGTCCTGACTTTC.

V and J are TRBV6-5 and TRBJ1-2; D perhaps matches TRBD1 (6 bases). The CDR3 spans 12 residues. V lost 9 bases to trimming and J lost 1 base, with 9 bases between them. Germline V CDR1 and CDR2: MNHEY, SVGAGI. CDR3 sequence: CASRGFNYGYTF. DNA of the CDR3: TGTGCCAGTAGGGGGTTTAACTATGGCTACACCTTC.

This clone showed up just a few times. The chain links TRBV9 to TRBJ1-3, with TRBD1 matching 9 bases. Germline-derived CDR1 and CDR2 are SGDLS and YYNGEE. Trimming cost V 0 bases and J 1 base; bases outside gene matches: 8. The CDR3 is made up of 18 amino acids. In nucleotides, the CDR3 is TGTGCCAGCAGCGTAGCTTCGGGGGGGACAGGGTCTGGAAACACCATATATTTT. It yields the protein CASSVASGGTGSGNTIYF.

V and J are TRBV27 and TRBJ2-2; 11 nucleotides match TRBD2. After removal of 0 bases from V and 5 bases from J, the junction contained 8 bases not matched to a gene. The CDR3 extends over 18 amino acids. Germline-derived CDR1 and CDR2 are MNHEY and SMNVEV (reference sequence). DNA for the CDR3: TGTGCCAGCAGTTTATCGTCTAGCGGGGGGCTCCCAACCGGGGAGCTGTTTTTT. Protein sequence: CASSLSSSGGLPTGELFF.

There are a few counts of this clone. The V call is TRBV21-1, the J call TRBJ1-3; the DNA was not compared with TRBD1, the D call given in the table. TRBV21-1 has pseudogene status. The CDR3 runs to 16 residues. CDR3 amino acids: CASSKADREPGNTIYF. The CDR3 region has the DNA TGTGCCAGCAGCAAAGCGGACAGGGAGCCTGGAAACACCATATATTTT.